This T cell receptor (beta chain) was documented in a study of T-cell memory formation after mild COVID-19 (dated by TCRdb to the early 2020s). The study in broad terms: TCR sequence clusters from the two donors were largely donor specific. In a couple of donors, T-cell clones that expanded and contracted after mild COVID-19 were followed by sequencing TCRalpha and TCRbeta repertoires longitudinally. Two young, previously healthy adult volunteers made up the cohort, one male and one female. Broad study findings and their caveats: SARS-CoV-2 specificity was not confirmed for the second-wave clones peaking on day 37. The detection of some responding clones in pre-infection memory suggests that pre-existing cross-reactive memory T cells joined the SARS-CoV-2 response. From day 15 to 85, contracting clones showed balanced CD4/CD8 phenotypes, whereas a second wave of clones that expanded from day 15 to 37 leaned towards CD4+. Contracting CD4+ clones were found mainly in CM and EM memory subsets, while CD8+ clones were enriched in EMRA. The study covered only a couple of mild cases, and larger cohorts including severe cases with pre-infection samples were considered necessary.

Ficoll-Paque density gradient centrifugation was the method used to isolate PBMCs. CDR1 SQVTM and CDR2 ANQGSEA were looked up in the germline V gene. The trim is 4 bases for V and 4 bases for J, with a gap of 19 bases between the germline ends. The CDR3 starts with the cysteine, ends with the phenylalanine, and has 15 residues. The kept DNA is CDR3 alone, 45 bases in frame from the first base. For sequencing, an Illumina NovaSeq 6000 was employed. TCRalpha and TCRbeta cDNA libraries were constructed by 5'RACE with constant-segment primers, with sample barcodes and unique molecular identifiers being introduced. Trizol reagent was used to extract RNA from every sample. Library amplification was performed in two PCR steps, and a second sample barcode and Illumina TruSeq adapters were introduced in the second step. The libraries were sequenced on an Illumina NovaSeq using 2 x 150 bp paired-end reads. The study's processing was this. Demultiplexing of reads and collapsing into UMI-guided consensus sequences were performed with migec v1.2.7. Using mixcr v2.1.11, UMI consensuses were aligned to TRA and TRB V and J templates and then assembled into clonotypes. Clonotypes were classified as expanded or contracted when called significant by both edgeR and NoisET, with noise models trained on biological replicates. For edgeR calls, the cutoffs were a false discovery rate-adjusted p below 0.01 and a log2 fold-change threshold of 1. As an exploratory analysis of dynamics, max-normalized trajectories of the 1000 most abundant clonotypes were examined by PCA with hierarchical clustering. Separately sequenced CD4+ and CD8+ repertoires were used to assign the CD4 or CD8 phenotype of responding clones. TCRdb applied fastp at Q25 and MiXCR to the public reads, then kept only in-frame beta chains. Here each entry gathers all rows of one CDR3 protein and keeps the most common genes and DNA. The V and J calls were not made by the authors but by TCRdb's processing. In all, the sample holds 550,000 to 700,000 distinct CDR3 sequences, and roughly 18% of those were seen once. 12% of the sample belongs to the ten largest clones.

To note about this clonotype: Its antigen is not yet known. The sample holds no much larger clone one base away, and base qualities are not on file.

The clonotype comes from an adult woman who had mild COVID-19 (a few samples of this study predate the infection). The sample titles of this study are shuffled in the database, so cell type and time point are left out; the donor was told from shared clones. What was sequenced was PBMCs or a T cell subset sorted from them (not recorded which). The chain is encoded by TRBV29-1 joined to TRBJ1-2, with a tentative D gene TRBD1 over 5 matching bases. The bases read TGCAGCGTTGTTGGGCAGGGAGTCGCCTTCTATGGCTACACCTTC. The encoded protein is CSVVGQGVAFYGYTF.